These 5 T cell receptor beta chains were all obtained from the same sample, sequenced in a study of blood T cell repertoires in COVID-19. This table comes from immunoSEQ multiplex PCR, and its TCRdb copy is limited to in-frame clones, with some not included. The sample carries under 65,000 clones, approximately 75% recorded once. Sequencing was performed on peripheral blood. The source is a man aged 55 to 70 with COVID-19, enrolled during active disease.

The table lists this clone with a count of one. The J gene is TRBJ2-3, the V gene TRBV12-5, with TRBD2 identical over 8 bases. J was trimmed by 0 bases and V by 5 bases; bases with no gene match: 7. Germline lookup yields CDR1 LGHNT and CDR2 FRNRAP. The length of the CDR3 is 16 residues. The CDR3 region is CASGTGLAASTDTQYF. The CDR3 nucleotides read TGTGCTAGTGGTACCGGACTAGCCGCTAGCACAGATACGCAGTATTTT.

This clone was seen only a few times. The chain joins TRBV5-1 to TRBJ2-2, with 8 bases aligning to TRBD2. Germline V gene sequence: CDR1 SGHRS, CDR2 YFSETQ. Unmatched junction bases numbered 9, after V lost 0 bases and J lost 5 bases. The CDR3 sequence is 17 residues long. The CDR3 nucleotides read TGCGCCAGCAGCTTGGCCGGAGGCGGGAGGCGGACCGGGGAGCTGTTTTTT. This sequence encodes CASSLAGGGRRTGELFF.

The chain employs TRBV5-1 and TRBJ1-2; D perhaps matches TRBD1 (5 bases). The germline V gene has CDR1 SGHRS and CDR2 YFSETQ. The CDR3 runs to 15 residues. The ends were cut back, 4 bases at V and 4 bases at J, with 17 bases in the middle. Written as DNA, the CDR3 is TGCGCCAGCAGCCGGGGGGGACGCGAGAGCTATGGCTACACCTTC. Its protein is CASSRGGRESYGYTF.

The chain links TRBV6-6 to TRBJ2-7; 7 positions match TRBD1. Germline assignment: CDR1 MNHNY and CDR2 SVGAGI (reference sequence). The CDR3 contains 13 residues. Trimming cost V 7 bases and J 3 bases; bases outside gene matches: 6. Here the CDR3 DNA reads TGTGCCAGCACCCCAACAGGGGTCTACGAGCAGTACTTC. Translating it yields CASTPTGVYEQYF.

The V call is TRBV9, the J call TRBJ2-4; possibly TRBD1 for D (6 bases). Per the germline V gene, CDR1 is SGDLS and CDR2 is YYNGEE. The CDR3 extends over 16 amino acids. The V and J ends lost 3 bases and 0 bases respectively, with 13 bases between them. The CDR3 loop reads CASSERDNSAKNIQYF. CDR3 nucleotides: TGTGCCAGCAGCGAAAGGGACAACTCAGCCAAAAACATTCAGTACTTC.